This TCR beta chain stems from a study of graft-versus-host responses after intestinal transplantation. Study information: The recipients all started with anti-thymocyte globulin induction and then took tacrolimus and steroids for 3 to 4 years. Study findings and constraints: GvH clones occurred in recipient marrow; some first appeared in ileum or blood. In patients with graft-donor T cell macrochimerism, allograft graft-versus-host to host-versus-graft clonal ratios were high.

Germline CDR1 is SGHRS and CDR2 is YFSETQ. V was pared by 4 bases and J by 9 bases, with 17 bases between. The CDR3 contains 13 residues. Assay: immunoSEQ multiplex PCR; the TCRdb copy retains only in-frame clones and omits some. The sample records more than 100,000 clones, around 96% being singletons. To note about this clone: Its antigen is unknown.

The clonotype was recovered from a human donor who received an intestinal transplant. This chain uses TRBV5-1 with TRBJ2-7; TRBD1 is a possible D gene (6 bases). The sequences come from unstimulated CD8+ T cells sorted from spleen or lymph node cells, collected before intestinal transplant. The CDR3 nucleotides read TGCGCCAGCAGCCTGACGTACAGGGTGCGGCAGTACTTC. This encodes CASSLTYRVRQYF.